Listed below are T cell receptor beta chains from one sample, sequenced in a study of beta chain features in type 1 diabetes. Sequenced by immunoSEQ multiplex PCR; TCRdb stores in-frame clones only, minus some. The profile covers around 350,000 clones, with over 9.5% appearing a single time and approximately 0.015% taken by the ten largest. Source material: naive CD4+ T cells from blood. The receptors come from a man younger than 35 in good health. CDR3s include the opening cysteine and the closing phenylalanine or tryptophan. Each record gives: V gene, clone size, J gene, D gene, CDR3 protein, CDR3 DNA. D genes are given only for firm matches. The size of a clone is reported for some rows only, either as once, few or many, or as a class for expanded clones.

TRBV19	-	TRBJ2-1	-	CASSRGQSSYNEQFF	TGTGCCAGTAGTCGGGGACAAAGCTCCTACAATGAGCAGTTCTTC
TRBV5-4	-	TRBJ2-6	TRBD2	CASSERGSGANVLTF	TGTGCCAGCAGTGAGCGGGGATCTGGGGCCAACGTCCTGACTTTC
TRBV20-1	few	TRBJ2-7	-	CSARPHETELF	TGCAGTGCTAGACCCCACGAGACAGAACTTTTC
TRBV7-3	-	TRBJ2-5	-	CASSSGAQETQYF	TGTGCCAGCAGCTCAGGGGCGCAAGAGACCCAGTACTTC
TRBV4-3	few	TRBJ2-2	-	CASSQERFANTGELFF	TGCGCCAGCAGCCAAGAGAGATTCGCGAACACCGGGGAGCTGTTTTTT
TRBV6-5	-	TRBJ2-7	TRBD1	CASSYSGTGGSEQYF	TGTGCCAGCAGTTACTCCGGGACAGGGGGTTCCGAGCAGTACTTC
TRBV4-2	few	TRBJ2-1	TRBD1	CASSQGDRGLDEQFF	TGTGCCAGCAGCCAAGGGGACAGGGGGCTCGATGAGCAGTTCTTC
TRBV5-1	-	TRBJ2-2	-	CASSSPSRGTGELFF	TGCGCCAGCAGCTCGCCGAGTAGGGGCACCGGGGAGCTGTTTTTT
TRBV7-9	few	TRBJ2-7	-	CASSFDIAPYEQYF	TGTGCCAGCAGCTTTGACATCGCTCCCTACGAGCAGTACTTC
TRBV5-1	few	TRBJ2-2	-	CASRQGGELFF	TGCGCCAGCAGACAGGGCGGGGAGCTGTTTTTT
TRBV29-1	few	TRBJ1-1	-	CSLGVLSGYTEAFF	TGCAGCCTGGGGGTTCTAAGCGGGTACACTGAAGCTTTCTTT
TRBV28	-	TRBJ1-5	-	CASSSGNQPQHF	TGTGCCAGCAGTTCGGGAAATCAGCCCCAGCATTTT
TRBV7-2	-	TRBJ1-6	-	CASRPGRGGWGSPLHF	TGTGCCAGCAGACCCGGCCGTGGGGGGTGGGGTTCACCCCTCCACTTT
TRBV7-3	-	TRBJ2-6	-	CASSLTHSGANVLTF	TGTGCCAGCAGCTTAACACACTCTGGGGCCAACGTCCTGACTTTC